The T cell receptor beta chain described here comes from a study of blood T cell repertoires in COVID-19. Study overall: PBMCs, B-cell-depleted T cells, or T cells were the source of the cDNA or gDNA that made up the material.

The repertoire was sequenced with immunoSEQ multiplex PCR; TCRdb's copy has only in-frame clones and lacks some. The sample holds 120,000 to 150,000 clones, over 75% seen once. The ends were cut back, 5 bases at V and 5 bases at J, with 18 bases in the middle. The length of the CDR3 is 15 residues. Germline V lookup: CDR1 SEHNR, CDR2 FQNEAQ (reference sequence). Seattle's enrolled individuals joined amid active infection and were then monitored longitudinally. The V gene is TRBV7-9, the J gene TRBJ1-2; tentatively, D is TRBD1 (5 bases). This clonotype was obtained from a woman between 55 and 75 years old with COVID-19, enrolled during active disease. The sample comprised peripheral blood. The CDR3 reads CASSPREEKGYGYTF. The CDR3 region has the DNA TGTGCCAGCAGCCCCCGGGAGGAAAAGGGGTATGGCTACACCTTC.